One and the same sample provided the 26 T cell receptor beta chains below, sequenced in a study of T cell changes during pregnancy in multiple sclerosis. TCRdb's copy holds only in-frame clones and misses some; the assay was immunoSEQ multiplex PCR. Of tens of thousands of clones listed, about nine tenths are singletons. Here the sequenced sample was peripheral blood, taken in the third trimester of pregnancy. These receptors were obtained from a female donor in good health, enrolled as a control in a pregnancy study.

The CDR3: CASSLGQEASEQYF. The CDR3 DNA follows: TGTGCCAGCAGTCTTGGACAGGAGGCGTCCGAGCAGTACTTC. The V and J genes are TRBV6-5 and TRBJ2-7; the match to TRBD1 covers 7 bases. This CDR3 is 14 amino acids long. In germline, CDR1 is MNHEY, CDR2 SVGAGI. J was trimmed by 6 bases and V by 5 bases; bases with no gene match: 10.

The chain recombines TRBV7-2 with TRBJ2-7, with D possibly TRBD2 on 6 matching bases. Per germline, CDR1 SGHTA and CDR2 FQGNSA. The ends were cut back, 4 bases at V and 4 bases at J, with 11 bases in the middle. The CDR3 is 13 amino acids. CDR3 in amino acids: CASSSGERYEQYF. CDR3 coding DNA: TGTGCCAGCAGCTCGGGGGAACGATACGAGCAGTACTTC.

This clone came up a few times. The genes are TRBV9 and TRBJ1-6; D unclear. There are 14 residues in the CDR3. Trimming took 2 bases from V and 8 from J, leaving 11 bases between them. CDR1 is SGDLS, CDR2 YYNGEE, per germline. CDR3 DNA: TGTGCCAGCAGCGTGAGGGTGGGCCATTCACCCCTCCACTTT. It is translated as CASSVRVGHSPLHF.

V usage is TRBV2 and J usage is TRBJ1-5; 11 positions match TRBD1. Trimming removed 6 bases from V and 3 bases from J; junction bases left unmatched: 7. The CDR3 covers 16 residues. Germline assignment: CDR1 SNHLY and CDR2 FYNNEI. This chain's CDR3 is CASRMGQGDYNQPQHF. CDR3 DNA sequence: TGTGCCAGCAGAATGGGACAGGGGGACTACAATCAGCCCCAGCATTTT.

The V and J genes are TRBV28 and TRBJ2-7, with 8 bases aligning to TRBD1. Germline lookup yields CDR1 MDHEN and CDR2 SYDVKM. The CDR3 covers 16 residues. J lost 7 bases, V lost 7 bases, and 18 bases had no gene match. The CDR3 reads CASTTQSGTGPWEQYF. The CDR3 DNA reads as TGTGCCAGCACCACACAGTCCGGGACAGGACCGTGGGAGCAGTACTTC.

The rearrangement uses TRBV9 and TRBJ2-1; possible D gene TRBD2, 6 bases. The V gene's germline CDR1 is SGDLS and CDR2 YYNGEE. V lost 3 bases and J lost 3, with 13 bases in between. The CDR3 sequence is 15 residues long. The CDR3 region is CASSGSGTFYNEQFF. The CDR3, as DNA: TGTGCCAGCAGCGGGTCCGGGACTTTCTACAATGAGCAGTTCTTC.

V gene TRBV5-1 combines with J gene TRBJ2-7, with a weak D call TRBD2 (6 bases). V lost 4 bases and J lost 3, with 14 bases in between. This CDR3 has 14 amino acids. The germline gives CDR1 SGHRS, CDR2 YFSETQ. CDR3 in DNA: TGCGCCAGCAGCACACTCGGGAGCGACTACGAGCAGTACTTC. It is translated as CASSTLGSDYEQYF.

The chain uses TRBV19 and TRBJ1-5, with 9 positions matching TRBD1. Germline V gives CDR1 LNHDA, CDR2 SQIVND (reference sequence). Trimming took 5 bases from V and 7 from J; bases not matched to a gene: 9. This CDR3 contains 15 residues. DNA for the CDR3: TGTGCCAGTAGTTCCGGGGGGACAGGGAAACAGCCCCAGCATTTT. As protein: CASSSGGTGKQPQHF. Full variable domain (missing parts from reference TRBV19 and TRBJ1-5): DGGITQSPKYLFRKEGQNVTLSCEQNLNHDAMYWYRQDPGQGLRLIYYSQIVNDFQKGDIAEGYSVSREKKESFPLTVTSAQKNPTAFYLCASSSGGTGKQPQHFGDGTRLSIL.

The V call is TRBV5-1, the J call TRBJ1-1; D remains unclear. The ends were cut back, 0 bases at V and 3 bases at J, with 12 bases in the middle. Germline-derived CDR1 and CDR2 are SGHRS and YFSETQ. The CDR3 has 15 residues. CDR3 in amino acids: CASSLGEGLDTEAFF. The CDR3 DNA is TGCGCCAGCAGCTTGGGTGAGGGTTTGGACACTGAAGCTTTCTTT.

This chain connects TRBV23-1 to TRBJ2-1; 12 bases are shared with TRBD2. TRBV23-1 carries the ORF label, with uncertain function. The trim removed 3 bases at V and 2 bases at J, leaving 17 bases unmatched. This CDR3 contains 21 residues. CDR3 loop: CASSHLPGLAGILMTYNEQFF. The DNA for the CDR3 is TGCGCCAGCAGTCACCTACCGGGACTAGCGGGCATACTTATGACCTACAATGAGCAGTTCTTC.

The J gene is TRBJ1-5, the V gene TRBV19; 9 bases align to TRBD1. This CDR3 comprises 17 residues. Germline V gene lookup returns CDR1 LNHDA and CDR2 SQIVND (reference sequence). The J segment lost 2 bases and the V segment lost 3 bases, leaving 8 bases of the junction unmatched. CDR3 loop: CASSMGQGKDGNQPQHF. CDR3 sequence (DNA): TGTGCCAGTAGTATGGGACAGGGAAAAGATGGCAATCAGCCCCAGCATTTT.

The chain has TRBV27 and TRBJ2-7; D is undetermined. Trimming shortened V by 5 bases and J by 3 bases, and 17 bases separated the two germline ends. There are 15 residues in the CDR3. Germline V gene sequence: CDR1 MNHEY, CDR2 SMNVEV (reference sequence). CDR3 DNA sequence: TGTGCCAGCAGTCCTATACCACTGTTGTTCTACGAGCAGTACTTC. This codes for CASSPIPLLFYEQYF.

The chain has TRBV19 and TRBJ2-1; 10 positions match TRBD1. V shed 7 bases, J shed 2 bases, and the junction held 5 bases outside the gene matches. The V gene's germline CDR1 is LNHDA and CDR2 SQIVND (reference sequence). This CDR3 is built from 15 residues. The CDR3 DNA reads as TGTGCCAGTAAACCCGGGACAGGGGCCTACAATGAGCAGTTCTTC. It codes for CASKPGTGAYNEQFF.

The V and J genes are TRBV5-1 and TRBJ2-1, with D possibly being TRBD2 (6 bases). V lost 0 bases, J lost 2 bases, and 12 bases lay in between. The CDR3 sequence is 16 residues long. Germline V gene lookup returns CDR1 SGHRS and CDR2 YFSETQ. The CDR3 protein is CASSLAGLQAYNEQFF. In nucleotides, the CDR3 is TGCGCCAGCAGCTTGGCGGGACTGCAGGCCTACAATGAGCAGTTCTTC.

The chain has TRBV29-1 and TRBJ1-1; 8 bases fit TRBD1. In germline, CDR1 is SQVTM, CDR2 ANQGSEA. Germline trimming cut 7 bases from V and 10 bases from J; bases unmatched to any gene: 20. There are 15 residues in the CDR3. The CDR3: CSASAGTGRTTRAFF. In DNA form, the CDR3 reads TGCAGCGCATCAGCCGGGACAGGTCGAACAACTAGAGCTTTCTTT.

The V gene is TRBV10-3, the J gene TRBJ2-1; TRBD2 agrees at 7 bases. Germline V CDR1 and CDR2: ENHRY, SYGVKD. This CDR3 contains 14 residues. The junction had 7 bases not matched to a gene; V was cut back by 2 bases and J by 9 bases. The CDR3 spells CAISEVGAGPEQFF. CDR3 nucleotides: TGTGCCATCAGTGAGGTTGGAGCGGGGCCTGAGCAGTTCTTC.

V usage is TRBV7-3 and J usage is TRBJ2-1; 8 bases agree with TRBD1. Germline V gene data show CDR1 as SGHTA and CDR2 as FQGTGA. The CDR3 runs to 15 residues. V lost 6 bases to trimming and J lost 0 bases; unmatched junction nucleotides: 4. The CDR3 is CASSHDRGSYNEQFF. The DNA for the CDR3 is TGTGCCAGCAGTCACGACAGGGGCTCCTACAATGAGCAGTTCTTC.

This chain links TRBV5-4 with TRBJ2-3; 8 bases agree with TRBD2. V was clipped by 5 bases and J by 5 bases; unmatched bases: 4. Per the germline V gene, CDR1 is SGHNT and CDR2 is YYREEE (reference sequence). The CDR3 covers 13 residues. This chain's CDR3 is CASSRGGKDTQYF. For the CDR3, the DNA is TGTGCCAGCAGTCGGGGGGGGAAAGATACGCAGTATTTT.

The chain has TRBV18 and TRBJ1-2, with D possibly matching TRBD1 (5 bases). The V and J ends lost 10 bases and 4 bases respectively, with 13 bases between them. The germline V gene encodes CDR1 KGHSH and CDR2 LQKENI. There are 12 residues in the CDR3. CDR3 residues: CATLRGGYGYTF. DNA of the CDR3: TGTGCCACCCTCCGGGGGGGCTATGGCTACACCTTC.

V and J are TRBV30 and TRBJ2-3; 12 bases match TRBD2. The CDR3 has 14 amino acids. V shed 7 bases and J 2 bases; nucleotides not matched to a gene: 4. Germline V CDR1 and CDR2: GTSNPN, SVGIG (reference sequence). This CDR3 is CALGLAGITDTQYF. The CDR3 coding sequence is TGTGCCTTGGGACTAGCGGGCATCACAGATACGCAGTATTTT.

The chain is built from TRBV11-3 and TRBJ2-1; D remains unclear. Trimming cost V 2 bases and J 5 bases, with 10 bases left between them. Germline V lookup: CDR1 SGHNT, CDR2 YENEEA. The CDR3 is 14 residues long. The CDR3 nucleotides are TGTGCCAGCAGCTTAAGCGCGCGGCACAATGAGCAGTTCTTC. Its translation is CASSLSARHNEQFF.

The chain employs TRBV2 and TRBJ2-3; TRBD1 matches at 7 bases. The junction had 13 bases not matched to a gene; V was cut back by 7 bases and J by 6 bases. This CDR3 has 15 amino acids. Germline-derived CDR1 and CDR2 are SNHLY and FYNNEI. The CDR3 sequence is CASNAGTAGPDTQYF. CDR3 sequence (DNA): TGTGCCAGCAACGCCGGGACAGCTGGACCCGATACGCAGTATTTT.

CDR3 in amino acids: CASSIASVKYATNEKLFF. The CDR3 DNA is TGTGCCAGTAGTATAGCGTCGGTGAAGTATGCAACTAATGAAAAACTGTTTTTT. This chain connects TRBV19 to TRBJ1-4; no definite D call. The CDR3 is 18 residues long. From germline, CDR1 is LNHDA and CDR2 SQIVND (reference sequence). V was pared by 1 base and J by 0 bases, with 15 bases between. Using reference TRBV19 and TRBJ1-4 for the parts outside the CDR3, the full variable domain is DGGITQSPKYLFRKEGQNVTLSCEQNLNHDAMYWYRQDPGQGLRLIYYSQIVNDFQKGDIAEGYSVSREKKESFPLTVTSAQKNPTAFYLCASSIASVKYATNEKLFFGSGTQLSVL.

The chain employs TRBV9 and TRBJ2-7, with D possibly TRBD1 on 5 matching bases. Germline CDR1 and CDR2: SGDLS and YYNGEE. This CDR3 is 15 amino acids long. V gave up 3 bases and J gave up 4 bases, with 17 bases separating them. The CDR3 here is CASSARQDSLYEQYF. Here the CDR3 DNA reads TGTGCCAGCAGCGCCCGTCAAGACAGCCTTTACGAGCAGTACTTC.

This clone showed up just once. The rearrangement uses TRBV7-2 and TRBJ2-7; weak D call: TRBD2 (5 bases). This CDR3 has 15 amino acids. V lost 1 base and J 6 bases, leaving 16 bases between the germline ends. Germline V gene data show CDR1 as SGHTA and CDR2 as FQGNSA. The CDR3 nucleotides read TGTGCCAGCAGCTTAGATTCCCTAGCTTACCGCGAGCAGTACTTC. This translates into CASSLDSLAYREQYF.

The DNA of the CDR3 is TGCGCCAGCAGCCTTGGGAGCAATGAGCAGTTCTTC. Protein sequence: CASSLGSNEQFF. The rearrangement joins TRBV5-1 to TRBJ2-1; D is possibly TRBD2 (5 bases). Germline loops: CDR1 SGHRS, CDR2 YFSETQ. V lost 4 bases, J lost 6 bases, and 8 bases lay in between. The length of the CDR3 is 12 residues. Combining the CDR3 with reference TRBV5-1 and TRBJ2-1 gives the whole variable domain KAGVTQTPRYLIKTRGQQVTLSCSPISGHRSVSWYQQTPGQGLQFLFEYFSETQRNKGNFPGRFSGRQFSNSRSEMNVSTLELGDSALYLCASSLGSNEQFFGPGTRLTVL.